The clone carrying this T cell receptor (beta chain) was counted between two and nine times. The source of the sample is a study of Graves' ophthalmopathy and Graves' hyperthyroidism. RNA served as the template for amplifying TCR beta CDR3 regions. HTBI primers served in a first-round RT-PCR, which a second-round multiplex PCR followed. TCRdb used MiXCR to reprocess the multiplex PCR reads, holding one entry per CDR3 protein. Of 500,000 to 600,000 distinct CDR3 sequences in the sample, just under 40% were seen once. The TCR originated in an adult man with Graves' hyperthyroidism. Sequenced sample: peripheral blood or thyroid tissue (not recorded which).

This CDR3 is CSANRQGINSEAFF. CDR3 nucleotides: TGCAGTGCCAATCGTCAGGGGATTAATAGTGAAGCTTTCTTT. The chain uses TRBV20-1 and TRBJ1-1; D is perhaps TRBD1 (6 bases). Trimming shortened V by 6 bases and J by 7 bases, and 21 bases separated the two germline ends. CDR1 is DFQATT and CDR2 is SNEGSKA in the germline V gene (reference sequence). This CDR3 is 14 amino acids long.